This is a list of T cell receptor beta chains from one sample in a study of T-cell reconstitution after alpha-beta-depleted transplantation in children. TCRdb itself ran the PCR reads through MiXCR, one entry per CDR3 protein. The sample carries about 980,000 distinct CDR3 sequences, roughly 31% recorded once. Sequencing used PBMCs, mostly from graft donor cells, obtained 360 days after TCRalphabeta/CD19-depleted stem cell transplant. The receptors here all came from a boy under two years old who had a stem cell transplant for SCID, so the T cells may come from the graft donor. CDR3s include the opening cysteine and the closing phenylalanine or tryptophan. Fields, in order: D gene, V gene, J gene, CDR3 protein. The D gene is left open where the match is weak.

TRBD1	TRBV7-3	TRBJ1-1	CASSPGGRGAEAFF
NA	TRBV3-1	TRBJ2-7	CASSLRKEAPYEQYF
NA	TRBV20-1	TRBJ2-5	CSARGTVQETQYF
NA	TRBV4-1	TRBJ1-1	CASSQGWGRGDTEAFF
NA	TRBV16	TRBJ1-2	CASSQLGGYGYTF
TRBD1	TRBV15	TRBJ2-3	CATSRGSGTDTQYF
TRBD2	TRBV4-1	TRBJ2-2	CASSHAPSGGGGELFF
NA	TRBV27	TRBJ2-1	CASRLGTLDSYNEQFF
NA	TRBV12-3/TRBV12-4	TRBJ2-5	CASSARQGPETQYF
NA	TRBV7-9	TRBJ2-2	CAGGPEDTGELFF
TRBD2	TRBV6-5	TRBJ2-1	CASSYWRGSYNEQFF
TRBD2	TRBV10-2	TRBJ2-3	CASSESLAGEADTQYF
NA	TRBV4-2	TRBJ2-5	CASSQDGGGLKETQYF
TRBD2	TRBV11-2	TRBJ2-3	CASSLGLAGDLTDTQYF
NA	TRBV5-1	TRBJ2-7	CASSSGDYLTGEQYF
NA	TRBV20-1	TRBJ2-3	CSARVRGSTDTQYF
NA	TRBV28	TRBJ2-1	CASSSPFWGWDEQFF
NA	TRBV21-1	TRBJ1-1	CASSSKPPGVGTEAFF
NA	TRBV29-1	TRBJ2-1	CSVGADNEQFF
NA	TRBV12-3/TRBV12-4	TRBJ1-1	CASSPTGPVEAFF
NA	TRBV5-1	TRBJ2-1	CASNPGIGNEQFF
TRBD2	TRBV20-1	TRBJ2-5	CSARASGGRETQYF
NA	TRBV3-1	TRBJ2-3	CASSPERGGRLTDTQYF
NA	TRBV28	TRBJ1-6	CASRPDSGPLHF
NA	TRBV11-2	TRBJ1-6	CASSLPFEESSYNSPLHF
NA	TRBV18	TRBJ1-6	CASSPVWDSPLHF
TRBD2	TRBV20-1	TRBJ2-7	CSARDPTSGSYEQYF
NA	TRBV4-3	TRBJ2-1	CASSQDWRSWALDNEQFF
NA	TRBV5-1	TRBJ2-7	CASSLGWDPYEQYF
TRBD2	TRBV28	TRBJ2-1	CASSFGGARYEQFF
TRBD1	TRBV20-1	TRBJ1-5	CSARTTGQYNQPQHF
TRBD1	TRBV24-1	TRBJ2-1	CATSDPDRVEQFF
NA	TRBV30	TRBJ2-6	CAWSTGPSGANVLTF
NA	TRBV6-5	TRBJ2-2	CASSYTGRTGELFF
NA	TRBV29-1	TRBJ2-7	CSGGDLSYEQYF
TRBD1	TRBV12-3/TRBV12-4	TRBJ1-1	CASRRTGTGQTEAFF
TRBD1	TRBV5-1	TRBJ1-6	CASSWDSYSPLHF
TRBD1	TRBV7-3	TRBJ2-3	CASSRDRDGTDTQYF
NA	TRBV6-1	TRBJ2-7	CAVSAHLMSYEQYF
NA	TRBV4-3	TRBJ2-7	CASSQDVHWSSYEQYF
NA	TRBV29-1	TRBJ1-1	CSTGRLNTEAFF
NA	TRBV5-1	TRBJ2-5	CASRSADQRTQYF
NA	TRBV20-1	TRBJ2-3	CSCKGWPDTQYF
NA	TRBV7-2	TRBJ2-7	CASSPRISYEQYF
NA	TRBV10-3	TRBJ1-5	CAITHPLGYSNQPQHF
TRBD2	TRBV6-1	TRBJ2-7	CASSKGLFSSYEQYF
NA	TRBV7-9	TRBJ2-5	CASSLLVVGRPQETQYF
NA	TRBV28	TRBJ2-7	CASSRGPRYEQYF
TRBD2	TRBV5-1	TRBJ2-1	CASKRGDPTDEQFF
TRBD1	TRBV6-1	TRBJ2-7	CASTRTGKDEQYF
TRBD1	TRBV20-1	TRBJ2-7	CSALTGVPYEQYF
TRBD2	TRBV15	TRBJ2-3	CATSRRVAGGEDTQYF
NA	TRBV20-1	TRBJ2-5	CSATPLRDQETQYF
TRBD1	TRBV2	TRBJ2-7	CASSDRGARGRYEQYF
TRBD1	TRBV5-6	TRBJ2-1	CASSGKTGFNNEQFF
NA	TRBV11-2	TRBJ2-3	CASSRGGQVDTQYF
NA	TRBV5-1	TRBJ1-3	CASSVGSSGNTIYF
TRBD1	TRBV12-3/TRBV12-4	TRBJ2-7	CATAWDRGYEQYF
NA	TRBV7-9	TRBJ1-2	CASSLVRQGAYGYTF